This T cell receptor (beta chain) stems from a study of Graves' ophthalmopathy and Graves' hyperthyroidism. Study-wide findings and caveats: Ophthalmopathy could be told apart from stable hyperthyroidism by a 13-signature model (approximately 91% sensitivity, about 80% specificity). Most thyroid clonotypes with frequency above 0.001 were detected in blood too.

The TCR beta CDR3 regions underwent amplification from RNA transcripts. First-round RT-PCR relied on HTBI primers, and a second-round multiplex PCR came next. Using its own MiXCR run on the multiplex PCR reads, TCRdb lists one record per CDR3 protein. The table shows over a million distinct CDR3 sequences, with 35% to 40% occurring only once. V was cut by 0 bases and J by 9 bases, with 10 bases left in between. From germline, CDR1 is SGHTS and CDR2 YDEGEE. The CDR3 is 13 amino acids. This clonotype was counted at least ten times. No antigen is known for it. The genes are TRBV5-8 and TRBJ1-5; no clear D. The receptor was derived from an adult man with Graves' hyperthyroidism. The sample consisted of peripheral blood or thyroid tissue (not recorded which). The CDR3 DNA reads as TGTGCCAGCAGCTTGGAAGGGTCCTCGCCCCAGCATTTT. The encoded protein is CASSLEGSSPQHF.